This T cell receptor (beta chain) is from a study of response to subunit inactivated influenza vaccine. One entry per CDR3 protein, called by TCRdb with MiXCR from the RT-PCR reads. The sample has around 650,000 distinct CDR3 sequences, around 14% seen once; the top ten hold approximately 10%. CDR1 SGHRS and CDR2 YFSETQ come from the germline V gene. V trimming: 0 bases; J trimming: 7 bases; junction bases outside the gene matches: 9. The CDR3 loop spans 15 amino acids. To note about this clonotype: Its antigen remains unknown.

Whole-study findings and limits: Researchers suggested that each seasonal influenza vaccination recruits few new T cells.

This clonotype was sampled from a man aged 50 or older who received an inactivated influenza vaccine. Sample: PBMCs from blood, taken 11 to 12 days after vaccination. The chain combines TRBV5-1 with TRBJ2-7; 8 nucleotides align to TRBD2. CDR3 coding DNA: TGCGCCAGCAGCTTGGCCTTGCGGGGGGAAGGAGAGCAGTACTTC. Amino acids: CASSLALRGEGEQYF. Together with reference TRBV5-1 and TRBJ2-7, the CDR3 gives the full variable domain: KAGVTQTPRYLIKTRGQQVTLSCSPISGHRSVSWYQQTPGQGLQFLFEYFSETQRNKGNFPGRFSGRQFSNSRSEMNVSTLELGDSALYLCASSLALRGEGEQYFGPGTRLTVT.